Following are 9 T cell receptor beta chains from one sample sequenced in a study of blood T cell repertoires in COVID-19. Using immunoSEQ multiplex PCR, the repertoire was profiled, and TCRdb retains in-frame clones only, with some absent. The sample consists of a few hundred thousand clones, 90% of them appearing once. Sequenced: PBMCs or T cells enriched from blood (not recorded which). The receptors derive from a young man who had been exposed to COVID-19.

The J gene is TRBJ2-3, the V gene TRBV7-6; D possibly corresponds to TRBD2 (7 bases). V lost 1 base and J lost 0, with 23 bases in between. Per the germline V gene, CDR1 is SGHVS and CDR2 is FNYEAQ. The CDR3 has 20 amino acids. The CDR3 protein is CASSLDPGRGGRSSTDTQYF. CDR3 DNA sequence: TGTGCCAGCAGCTTAGATCCCGGCCGCGGGGGCCGATCTAGCACAGATACGCAGTATTTT.

V is TRBV6-4 and J is TRBJ1-2, with D hard to call. CDR3 size: 14 residues. V gave up 8 bases and J gave up 2 bases, with 15 bases separating them. The germline CDR1 and CDR2 sequences are MRHNA and SNTAGT. CDR3 loop: CASGPWSGNYGYTF. CDR3 bases: TGTGCCAGCGGGCCTTGGTCGGGGAACTATGGCTACACCTTC.

The CDR3 sequence: CASSPRRGKLFF. The CDR3 bases are TGTGCCAGCAGCCCCAGAAGGGGAAAACTGTTTTTT. The rearrangement uses TRBV3-1 (or the pseudogene TRBV3-2) and TRBJ1-4; D is possibly TRBD1 (5 bases). The V end was cut by 4 bases, the J end by 10 bases, with 10 bases between. CDR3 size: 12 residues. Germline V gives CDR1 LGHDT, CDR2 YNNKEL (reference sequence).

The genes are TRBV28 and TRBJ2-7; tentatively, D is TRBD2 (7 bases). Germline V gene sequence: CDR1 MDHEN, CDR2 SYDVKM. The CDR3 length is 13 residues. V was pared by 7 bases and J by 0 bases, with 10 bases between. The DNA of the CDR3 is TGTGCCAGCAAGGGGGGGCTCTCCTACGAGCAGTACTTC. It encodes CASKGGLSYEQYF.

The DNA for the CDR3 is TGTGCCAGTAGCACTGCCGGGGAGCTGTTTTTT. It translates to CASSTAGELFF. V gene TRBV19 combines with J gene TRBJ2-2, with no clear D. V lost 6 bases to trimming and J lost 6 bases, with 5 bases between them. The CDR3 is 11 amino acids. Per germline, CDR1 LNHDA and CDR2 SQIVND (reference sequence).

This clone appeared a few times. The J gene is TRBJ1-5, the V gene TRBV10-3; D possibly corresponds to TRBD1 (6 bases). This CDR3 has 13 residues. The V gene lost 10 bases and the J gene lost 3 bases, with 13 bases spanning the gap. Germline CDR1 reads ENHRY; CDR2 reads SYGVKD. CDR3 sequence: CASQDSLNQPQHF. DNA of the CDR3: TGTGCCAGCCAGGACAGCCTCAATCAGCCCCAGCATTTT.

The chain carries TRBV5-6 and TRBJ1-5; D may be TRBD1 (5 bases). The CDR3 extends over 18 amino acids. Germline-derived CDR1 and CDR2 are SGHDT and YYEEEE. V lost 5 bases and J lost 2, with 23 bases in between. CDR3 sequence: CASSSWWQGVLGNQPQHF. CDR3 sequence (DNA): TGTGCCAGCAGTTCATGGTGGCAGGGCGTCCTTGGCAATCAGCCCCAGCATTTT.

The chain employs TRBV24-1 and TRBJ2-2; 11 bases align to TRBD1. The germline V gene has CDR1 KGHDR and CDR2 SFDVKD. CDR3 size: 19 residues. V trimming: 2 bases; J trimming: 2 bases; junction bases outside the gene matches: 9. This chain's CDR3 is CATSDSDRGPLANTGELFF. The CDR3 bases are TGTGCCACCAGTGATTCGGACAGGGGGCCGCTCGCTAACACCGGGGAGCTGTTTTTT.

The chain joins TRBV3-1 (or the pseudogene TRBV3-2) to TRBJ2-7; the match to TRBD1 covers 8 bases. From germline, CDR1 is LGHDT and CDR2 YNNKEL (reference sequence). Trimming took 4 bases from V and 4 from J; bases not matched to a gene: 3. The CDR3 totals 13 residues. The CDR3 nucleotides read TGTGCCAGCAGCCCAGACAGGGGATACGAGCAGTACTTC. This sequence encodes CASSPDRGYEQYF.